Below, one T cell receptor beta chain is given with its context. Authors' data handling: Counts of nucleated cells, estimated from reference gene primer amplification, were obtained. The protocol was immunoSEQ multiplex PCR, while the TCRdb copy is restricted to in-frame clones and leaves out a portion. That table supplies the V and J calls and clone size; D and trimming were determined from the DNA. The sample contains over 400,000 clones, approximately 91% of which appear only once. This sample was taken from a study of blood T cell repertoires in COVID-19. Study-level background: The cDNA or gDNA used as material had been derived from T cells, B-cell-depleted T cells, or PBMCs.

CDR1 and CDR2 (germline): LNHDA, SQIVND (reference sequence). CDR3 length: 14 residues. V trimming: 4 bases; J trimming: 9 bases; junction bases outside the gene matches: 7. The chain combines TRBV19 with TRBJ2-1; 9 bases match TRBD1. The source is a woman between 45 and 60 years old with COVID-19, enrolled during active disease. Sequences were obtained from peripheral blood. The CDR3 spells CASSTGQGIGEQFF. CDR3 sequence (DNA): TGTGCCAGTAGTACGGGACAGGGAATCGGTGAGCAGTTCTTC.